A single TCR beta chain is shown here with its context. Its antigen is not known. This sample was taken from a study of T cells in Graves' hyperthyroidism and ophthalmopathy. Turning to the study itself: At the time of initial diagnosis and before any treatment, peripheral blood was collected.

In germline, CDR1 is LGHDT, CDR2 YNNKEL (reference sequence). This CDR3 comprises 16 residues. Trimming took 2 bases from V and 7 from J; bases not matched to a gene: 11. Amplified regions were TCR beta CDR3 sequences from RNA transcripts. First-round RT-PCR with HTBI primers amplified the TCR CDR3 region. In TCRdb, the multiplex PCR reads were re-called with MiXCR into one record per CDR3 protein. The sample holds hundreds of thousands of distinct CDR3 sequences, more than 13% seen once. Whole-study findings and limits: Ophthalmopathy and stable hyperthyroidism were told apart by a 13 V-J model.

Subjects aged 18 to 65 presented with newly diagnosed hyperthyroidism of less than 2 months' duration. Diagnosis relied on clinical symptoms, serum thyroxine and TRAb, thyroid ultrasound and orbital computed tomography. The clonotype comes from a woman aged 25-40 years with Graves' hyperthyroidism. This chain uses TRBV3-1 with TRBJ2-3, with 8 bases lining up with TRBD2. Sequenced: blood. The CDR3 is CASSQLGTSGGYTQYF. The DNA of the CDR3 is TGTGCCAGCAGCCAACTCGGGACTAGTGGCGGGTATACGCAGTATTTT.